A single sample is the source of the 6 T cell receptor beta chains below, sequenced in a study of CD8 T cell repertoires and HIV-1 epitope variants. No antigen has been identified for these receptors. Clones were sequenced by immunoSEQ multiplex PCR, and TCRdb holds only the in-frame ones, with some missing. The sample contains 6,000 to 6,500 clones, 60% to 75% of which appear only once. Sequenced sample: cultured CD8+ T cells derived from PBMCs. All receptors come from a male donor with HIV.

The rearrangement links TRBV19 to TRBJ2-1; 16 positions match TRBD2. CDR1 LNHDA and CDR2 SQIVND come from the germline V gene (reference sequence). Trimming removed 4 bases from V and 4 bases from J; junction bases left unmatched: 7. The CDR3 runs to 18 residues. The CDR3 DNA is TGTGCCAGTAGTAGCGGGACTAGCGGGAGGGGGGGATACAATGAGCAGTTCTTC. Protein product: CASSSGTSGRGGYNEQFF.

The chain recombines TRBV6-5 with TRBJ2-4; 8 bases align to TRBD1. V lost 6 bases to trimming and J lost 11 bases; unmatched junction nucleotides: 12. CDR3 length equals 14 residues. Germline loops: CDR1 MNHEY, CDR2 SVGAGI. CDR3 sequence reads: CASSQGAGRPLQYF. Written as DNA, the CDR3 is TGTGCCAGCAGCCAGGGGGCAGGCCGACCGCTTCAGTACTTC.

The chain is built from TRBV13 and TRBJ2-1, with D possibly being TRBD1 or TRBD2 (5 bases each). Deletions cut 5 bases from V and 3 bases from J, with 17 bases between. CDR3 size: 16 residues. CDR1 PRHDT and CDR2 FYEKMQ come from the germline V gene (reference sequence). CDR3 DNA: TGTGCCAGCAGCAGTGGGGGTGATGGTTTCTACAATGAGCAGTTCTTC. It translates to CASSSGGDGFYNEQFF.

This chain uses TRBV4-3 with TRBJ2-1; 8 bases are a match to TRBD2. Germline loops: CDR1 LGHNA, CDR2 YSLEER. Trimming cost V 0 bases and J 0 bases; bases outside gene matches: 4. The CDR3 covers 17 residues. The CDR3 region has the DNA TGCGCCAGCAGCCAAGAGGTAGCGGGGAGCTCCTACAATGAGCAGTTCTTC. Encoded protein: CASSQEVAGSSYNEQFF.

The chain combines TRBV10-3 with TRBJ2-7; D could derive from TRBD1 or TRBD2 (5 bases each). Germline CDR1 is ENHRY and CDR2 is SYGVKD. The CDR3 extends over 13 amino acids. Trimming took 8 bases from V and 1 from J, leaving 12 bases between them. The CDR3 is CAIAAGGSYEQYF. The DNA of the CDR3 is TGTGCCATCGCTGCTGGGGGTTCCTACGAGCAGTACTTC.

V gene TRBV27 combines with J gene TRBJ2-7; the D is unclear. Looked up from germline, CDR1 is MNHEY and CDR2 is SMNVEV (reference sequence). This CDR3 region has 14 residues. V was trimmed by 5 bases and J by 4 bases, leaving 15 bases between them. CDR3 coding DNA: TGTGCCAGCAGTCTCCAGCAAAATGGTTACGAGCAGTACTTC. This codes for CASSLQQNGYEQYF.